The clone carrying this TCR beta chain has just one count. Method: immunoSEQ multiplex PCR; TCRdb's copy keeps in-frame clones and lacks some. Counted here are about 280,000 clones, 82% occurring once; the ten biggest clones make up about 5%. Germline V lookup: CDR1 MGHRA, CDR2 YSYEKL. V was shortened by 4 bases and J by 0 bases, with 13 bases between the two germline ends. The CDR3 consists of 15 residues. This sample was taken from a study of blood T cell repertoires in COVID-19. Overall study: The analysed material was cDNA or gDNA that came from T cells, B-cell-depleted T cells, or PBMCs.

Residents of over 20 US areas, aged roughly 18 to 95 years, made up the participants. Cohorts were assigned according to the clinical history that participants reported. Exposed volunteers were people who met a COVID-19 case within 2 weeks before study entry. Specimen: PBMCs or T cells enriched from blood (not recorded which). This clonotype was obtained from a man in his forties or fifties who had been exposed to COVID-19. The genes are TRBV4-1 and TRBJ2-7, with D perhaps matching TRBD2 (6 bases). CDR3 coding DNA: TGCGCCAGCAGCCGAGCCCATAGCGGCTCCTACGAGCAGTACTTC. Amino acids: CASSRAHSGSYEQYF.